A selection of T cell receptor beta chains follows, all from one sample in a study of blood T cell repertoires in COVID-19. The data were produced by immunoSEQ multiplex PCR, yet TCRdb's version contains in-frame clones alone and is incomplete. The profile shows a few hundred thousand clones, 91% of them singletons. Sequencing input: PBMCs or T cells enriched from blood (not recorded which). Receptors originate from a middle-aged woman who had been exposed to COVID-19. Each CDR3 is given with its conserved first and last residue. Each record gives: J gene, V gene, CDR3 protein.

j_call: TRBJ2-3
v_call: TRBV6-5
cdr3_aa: CASRRAGESDTQYF

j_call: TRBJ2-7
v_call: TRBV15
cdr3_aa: CATSRERGAYEQYF

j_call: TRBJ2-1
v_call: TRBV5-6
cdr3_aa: CASRYSGGAYEQFF

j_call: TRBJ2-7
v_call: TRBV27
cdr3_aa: CASSLIPPLGTYEQYF

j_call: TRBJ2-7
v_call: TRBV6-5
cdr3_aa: CASSYSRTSGSRGQYF

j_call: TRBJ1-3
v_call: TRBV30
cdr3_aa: CAWSTGQIESGNTIYF

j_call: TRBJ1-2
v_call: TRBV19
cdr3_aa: CASSIAGGYGYTF

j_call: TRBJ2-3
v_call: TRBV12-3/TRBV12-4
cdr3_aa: CASSDRATDTQYF

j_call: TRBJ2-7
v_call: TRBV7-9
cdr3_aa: CASSHPGQGLYEQYF

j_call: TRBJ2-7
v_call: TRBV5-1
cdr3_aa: CASSLLQGPYEQYF

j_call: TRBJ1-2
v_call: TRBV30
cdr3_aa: CAWSVSNSYGYTF

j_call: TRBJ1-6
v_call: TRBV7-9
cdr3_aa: CASSLAQRQNSPLHF

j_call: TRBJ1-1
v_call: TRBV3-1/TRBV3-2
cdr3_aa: CASSPFRQGSTEAFF

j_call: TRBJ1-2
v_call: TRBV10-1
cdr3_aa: CASTTGVWYGYTF

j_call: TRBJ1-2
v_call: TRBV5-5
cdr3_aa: CASSLGSRGTGSFGYTF

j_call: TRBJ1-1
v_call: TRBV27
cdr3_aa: CASRIRTTDTEAFF

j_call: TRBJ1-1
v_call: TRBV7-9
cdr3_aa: CASSLLSREAFF

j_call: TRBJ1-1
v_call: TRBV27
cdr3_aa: CASSRTGGHTEAFF

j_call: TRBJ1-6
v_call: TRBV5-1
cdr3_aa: CASSPDRGNSPLHF

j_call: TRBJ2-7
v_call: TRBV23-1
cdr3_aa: CASSQSKVSTVAGYEQYF

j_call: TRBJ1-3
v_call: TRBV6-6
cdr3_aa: CASSVKGGGHTIYF

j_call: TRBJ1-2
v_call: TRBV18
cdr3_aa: CASSPPFKAAGDYGYTF

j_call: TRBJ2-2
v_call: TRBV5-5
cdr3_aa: CASSFDPSGAGELFF

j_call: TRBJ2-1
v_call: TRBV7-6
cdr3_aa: CASSLVGLAENEQFF

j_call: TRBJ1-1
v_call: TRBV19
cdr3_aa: CASRRTGAATEAFF

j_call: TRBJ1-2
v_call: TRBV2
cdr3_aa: CASSELGQGYGYTF

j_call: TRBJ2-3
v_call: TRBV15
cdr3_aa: CATEDTRTDTQYF

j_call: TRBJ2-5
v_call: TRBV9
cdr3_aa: CASSPDRGQQETQYF

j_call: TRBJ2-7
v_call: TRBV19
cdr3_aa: CASSIVVSGASEQYF

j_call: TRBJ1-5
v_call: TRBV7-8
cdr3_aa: CASSRTGSNQPQHF

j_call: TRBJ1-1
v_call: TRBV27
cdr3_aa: CASSWQGSSNTEAFF

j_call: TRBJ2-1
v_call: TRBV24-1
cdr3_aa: CATSDSRDKAEQFF

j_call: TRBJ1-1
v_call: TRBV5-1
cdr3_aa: CASSLWTGTNTEAFF

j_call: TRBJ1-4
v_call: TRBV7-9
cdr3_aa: CASSPWGQVNEKLFF

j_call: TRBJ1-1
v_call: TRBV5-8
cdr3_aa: CASSLDRGFVSTEAFF